This TCR beta chain was sequenced for a study of blood T cells in healthy people across ages. The CDR3 sequence is 16 residues long. The V gene lost 5 bases and the J gene lost 3 bases, with 20 bases spanning the gap. CDR1 is MNHEY, CDR2 SMNVEV, per germline (reference sequence). A second about 6 to 12 cycle PCR used barcoded and J-beta primers. Sequencing yielded, for each sample, at least 2.5 million paired-end reads carrying CDR3. TCRdb itself ran the 5' RACE reads through MiXCR, one entry per CDR3 protein. The sample includes about 510,000 distinct CDR3 sequences, roughly a quarter of them seen just once. These same records also appear under a second study, on T cells of mothers and their children. That study adds: At around 1.5 ug per 15 ul, all of the extracted RNA went into cDNA synthesis. Compared with unrelated pairs, related mother-child pairs had slightly higher, non-significant overlap.

The clonotype comes from a boy younger than 10 in good health. The material sequenced was blood. The gene calls are TRBV27 and TRBJ2-7; D may be TRBD1 (6 bases). The CDR3 region is CASSQMTGPLLYEQYF. CDR3 DNA sequence: TGTGCCAGCAGTCAAATGACAGGACCCCTCCTCTACGAGCAGTACTTC.